These 26 T cell receptor beta chains originate from one sample sequenced in a study of blood T cell repertoires in COVID-19. Data came from immunoSEQ multiplex PCR; TCRdb stores just in-frame clones and leaves some out. The sample yields some 180,000 clones, around 90% seen once. The specimen was peripheral blood. The source is a man aged 18-30 years with COVID-19, enrolled during active disease.

Only one count was recorded for this clone. A read error may produce the germline difference seen at one junction end. The V and J genes are TRBV11-2 and TRBJ2-5; TRBD2 aligns across 7 bases. CDR1 is SGHAT and CDR2 is FQNNGV in the germline V gene. The CDR3 consists of 13 residues. The DNA of the CDR3 is TGTGCCAGCAGCTTAGCGGGAGGAGAGGCCCAGTACTTC. Translation gives CASSLAGGEAQYF.

This clone was seen only once. This rearrangement joins TRBV7-3 to TRBJ2-1; TRBD2 matches at 8 bases. Germline values: CDR1 SGHTA, CDR2 FQGTGA. V was pared by 5 bases and J by 2 bases, with 5 bases of the junction left unmatched. The CDR3 is 15 amino acids. CDR3 residues: CASSREREPYNEQFF. The DNA for the CDR3 is TGTGCCAGCAGCCGAGAGCGGGAGCCCTACAATGAGCAGTTCTTC.

The genes are TRBV6-5 and TRBJ1-1; D possibly corresponds to TRBD1 (6 bases). This CDR3 has 13 residues. Germline lookup yields CDR1 MNHEY and CDR2 SVGAGI. Trimming removed 10 bases from V and 3 bases from J, with 15 bases in between. CDR3 sequence (DNA): TGTGCCACCACCAGGGGTCGTCACACTGAAGCTTTCTTT. Its translation is CATTRGRHTEAFF.

This rearrangement joins TRBV6-2 or TRBV6-3 to TRBJ1-5, with TRBD1 matching 9 bases. This CDR3 contains 17 residues. Germline CDR1 reads MNHEY; CDR2 reads SVGEGT. The J segment lost 2 bases and the V segment lost 1 base, leaving 6 bases of the junction unmatched. CDR3 coding DNA: TGTGCCAGCAGTTACTGGAGGACAGGGGCAGGCAATCAGCCCCAGCATTTT. Translating gives CASSYWRTGAGNQPQHF.

The chain joins TRBV7-2 to TRBJ1-1; TRBD1 might be the D (5 bases). CDR3 size: 14 residues. CDR1 is SGHTA, CDR2 FQGNSA, per germline. The V end was cut by 3 bases, the J end by 4 bases, with 12 bases between. The CDR3 DNA reads TGTGCCAGCAGCTTCTCCGGGGGAGGCACTGAAGCTTTCTTT. This translates into CASSFSGGGTEAFF.

V and J are TRBV2 and TRBJ2-7; 7 bases are shared with TRBD1. After removal of 9 bases from V and 6 bases from J, the junction contained 20 bases not matched to a gene. The CDR3 loop spans 16 amino acids. The germline V gene encodes CDR1 SNHLY and CDR2 FYNNEI. The DNA for the CDR3 is TGTGCCAGGTGCCACGCCCTGGACAGGACCTTTTGCGAGCAGTACTTC. Translated, it gives CARCHALDRTFCEQYF. Combining the CDR3 with reference TRBV2 and TRBJ2-7 gives the whole variable domain EPEVTQTPSHQVTQMGQEVILRCVPISNHLYFYWYRQILGQKVEFLVSFYNNEISEKSEIFDDQFSVERPDGSNFTLKIRSTKLEDSAMYFCARCHALDRTFCEQYFGPGTRLTVT.

V gene TRBV4-2 combines with J gene TRBJ2-1, with 14 bases aligning to TRBD2. CDR1 is LGHNA, CDR2 YNFKEQ, per germline. CDR3 length equals 17 residues. V lost 4 bases, J lost 9 bases, and 11 bases stayed unmatched. The CDR3 nucleotides read TGTGCCAGCAGCCCCCTCGGACTAGCGGGAGGAGGGGGTGAGCAGTTCTTC. Translating it yields CASSPLGLAGGGGEQFF.

The rearrangement joins TRBV5-1 to TRBJ2-3, with TRBD2 as a possible D gene (7 bases). Trimming took 3 bases from V and 2 from J, leaving 19 bases between them. CDR1 is SGHRS and CDR2 is YFSETQ in the germline V gene. This CDR3 spans 17 amino acids. CDR3 sequence (DNA): TGCGCCAGCAGCTCGCCAACGGGGGCGGGAGTCACAGATACGCAGTATTTT. Translation gives CASSSPTGAGVTDTQYF.

The chain has TRBV2 and TRBJ2-3, with D perhaps TRBD2 (6 bases). CDR1 is SNHLY, CDR2 FYNNEI, per germline. This CDR3 is built from 12 residues. V shed 7 bases and J shed 3 bases, with 8 bases lying between them. The CDR3 reads CASTAGTDTQYF. The CDR3 nucleotides are TGTGCCAGCACCGCGGGGACAGATACGCAGTATTTT.

The CDR3, as DNA: TGTGCCAGCTCACCACCTTCGGGTGAGGAGCAGTACTTC. It codes for CASSPPSGEEQYF. The chain is built from TRBV18 and TRBJ2-7; no clear D. Trimming removed 0 bases at V and 7 bases at J, with 10 bases between. The CDR3 extends over 13 amino acids. The germline V gene has CDR1 KGHSH and CDR2 LQKENI.

The gene calls are TRBV14 and TRBJ2-7, with 7 bases that match TRBD2. CDR1 is SGHDN, CDR2 FVKESK, per germline. The CDR3 has 16 residues. V trimming: 4 bases; J trimming: 1 base; junction bases outside the gene matches: 10. The CDR3 sequence is CASSPWSGKASYEQYF. DNA of the CDR3: TGTGCCAGCAGCCCCTGGAGCGGGAAGGCATCCTACGAGCAGTACTTC.

The chain uses TRBV24-1 and TRBJ2-7; 9 bases are a match to TRBD1. This CDR3 is 14 amino acids long. V shed 3 bases and J 5 bases; nucleotides not matched to a gene: 4. Germline CDR1 KGHDR, CDR2 SFDVKD. The CDR3 reads CATSDRDRVDEQYF. The CDR3 DNA is TGTGCCACCAGTGATAGGGACAGGGTCGACGAGCAGTACTTC.

The CDR3 region is CASPPDRVPALFGQYF. In DNA form, the CDR3 reads TGTGCCAGCCCCCCAGACAGGGTCCCCGCTCTTTTTGGGCAGTACTTC. This chain joins TRBV28 and TRBJ2-7; 7 bases are shared with TRBD1. This CDR3 contains 16 residues. Germline CDR1 MDHEN, CDR2 SYDVKM. Losses at the gene ends were 8 bases for V and 9 bases for J; bases not matched to a gene: 22.

The rearrangement joins TRBV6-5 to TRBJ1-4, with no clear D. This CDR3 comprises 14 residues. Per germline, CDR1 MNHEY and CDR2 SVGAGI. Deletions cut 3 bases from V and 7 bases from J, with 12 bases between. CDR3 nucleotide sequence: TGTGCCAGCAGTTATTATGGCGAGGGTGAAAAACTGTTTTTT. Translated, it gives CASSYYGEGEKLFF.

The rearrangement links TRBV19 to TRBJ2-2; D perhaps matches TRBD1 (6 bases). V dropped 7 bases and J dropped 0 bases, with 24 bases sitting between them. CDR1 is LNHDA and CDR2 is SQIVND in the germline V gene (reference sequence). CDR3 length: 19 amino acids. For the CDR3, the DNA is TGTGCCAGTAACCACCGTTTGCGTTGGGACACCTCGAACACCGGGGAGCTGTTTTTT. This translates into CASNHRLRWDTSNTGELFF.

The J gene is TRBJ2-3, the V gene TRBV19; D possibly corresponds to TRBD1 (5 bases). The CDR3 is 14 residues long. V gave up 4 bases and J gave up 2 bases, with 10 bases separating them. Germline values: CDR1 LNHDA, CDR2 SQIVND (reference sequence). CDR3 DNA: TGTGCCAGTAGTAGAACAGGTACCACAGATACGCAGTATTTT. Translation: CASSRTGTTDTQYF.

The table lists this clone with a few counts. This chain links TRBV6-2 or TRBV6-3 with TRBJ2-7, with D perhaps matching TRBD1 (6 bases). Trimming took off 0 bases at V and 5 bases at J, with 17 bases between the two ends. The CDR3 covers 16 residues. The germline gives CDR1 MNHEY, CDR2 SVGEGT. The CDR3 nucleotides are TGTGCCAGCAGTTACTCGATGATCCAGGGGCCCGACGAGCAGTACTTC. Its translation: CASSYSMIQGPDEQYF.

V is TRBV7-9 and J is TRBJ2-4; maybe TRBD2 (5 bases). Trimming left V 5 bases short and J 8 bases short, with 10 bases between. CDR1 SEHNR and CDR2 FQNEAQ come from the germline V gene (reference sequence). The CDR3 spans 12 residues. The CDR3: CASSLPGDIQYF. CDR3 DNA sequence: TGTGCCAGCAGCCTCCCCGGGGACATTCAGTACTTC. The full variable domain, in which reference TRBV7-9 and TRBJ2-4 provide the parts outside the CDR3, is DTGVSQNPRHKITKRGQNVTFRCDPISEHNRLYWYRQTLGQGPEFLTYFQNEAQLEKSRLLSDRFSAERPKGSFSTLEIQRTEQGDSAMYLCASSLPGDIQYFGAGTRLSVL.

The CDR3 sequence: CASSPGTNNYGYTF. As DNA, the CDR3 is TGTGCCAGCAGCCCCGGGACTAATAACTATGGCTACACCTTC. J is TRBJ1-2 and V is TRBV9; possibly TRBD1 for D (5 bases). The V end was cut by 4 bases, the J end by 1 base, with 11 bases between. CDR1 and CDR2 from the germline V gene are SGDLS and YYNGEE. There are 14 residues in the CDR3.

The chain carries TRBV5-1 and TRBJ1-1; a possible D gene is TRBD1 (6 bases). The length of the CDR3 is 13 residues. Trimming cost V 7 bases and J 8 bases, with 18 bases left between them. CDR1 is SGHRS, CDR2 YFSETQ, per germline. The CDR3 sequence: CASGRGEGSEAFF. The CDR3 nucleotides read TGCGCCAGCGGCAGGGGTGAAGGTTCGGAAGCTTTCTTT.

This clone turned up a few times. CDR3 region: CASSFRGSPLHF. The CDR3 DNA reads as TGTGCCAGCAGTTTTCGGGGATCACCCCTCCACTTT. The chain carries TRBV27 and TRBJ1-6; D gene uncertain. The V and J ends lost 3 bases and 10 bases respectively, with 7 bases between them. Germline V CDR1 and CDR2: MNHEY, SMNVEV (reference sequence). CDR3 length: 12 amino acids.

V usage is TRBV7-9 and J usage is TRBJ1-2; 7 bases line up with TRBD1. CDR1 is SEHNR, CDR2 FQNEAQ, per germline (reference sequence). Trimming removed 3 bases from V and 4 bases from J; junction bases left unmatched: 2. This CDR3 is 13 amino acids long. Here the CDR3 reads CASSLGDSYGYTF. DNA of the CDR3: TGTGCCAGCAGCTTGGGGGACAGCTATGGCTACACCTTC.

The chain uses TRBV6-6 and TRBJ1-1, with D perhaps matching TRBD1 (5 bases). Between the trimmed V and J ends, which lost 7 bases and 6 bases, there was a span of 12 bases. The germline V gene encodes CDR1 MNHNY and CDR2 SVGAGI (reference sequence). The CDR3 contains 12 residues. The CDR3 loop reads CASMGSGAEAFF. The CDR3 DNA reads TGTGCCAGCATGGGCTCGGGGGCTGAAGCTTTCTTT.

V usage is TRBV27 and J usage is TRBJ1-2; D unresolved. V lost 5 bases and J 8 bases, leaving 9 bases between the germline ends. CDR1 MNHEY and CDR2 SMNVEV come from the germline V gene (reference sequence). This CDR3 has 11 residues. The CDR3 loop reads CASSAGVGYTF. Written as DNA, the CDR3 is TGTGCCAGCAGTGCCGGGGTAGGCTACACCTTC.

This rearrangement joins TRBV7-2 to TRBJ2-5; 9 bases fit TRBD2. Trimming removed 0 bases from V and 1 base from J; junction bases left unmatched: 6. The germline V gene encodes CDR1 SGHTA and CDR2 FQGNSA. The CDR3 sequence is 17 residues long. The CDR3 nucleotides are TGTGCCAGCAGCTTAGCGAGGGCTAGCGGGATCCAAGAGACCCAGTACTTC. It encodes CASSLARASGIQETQYF.

The CDR3 sequence is CASKRTSGGDEQYF. The CDR3 DNA reads TGTGCCAGCAAAAGGACTAGCGGGGGGGACGAGCAGTACTTC. The chain carries TRBV28 and TRBJ2-7; 15 bases match TRBD2. V shed 7 bases, J shed 5 bases, and the junction held 3 bases outside the gene matches. Germline CDR1 reads MDHEN; CDR2 reads SYDVKM. This CDR3 has 14 residues.